This T cell receptor beta chain came from a study of T-cell reconstitution after alpha-beta-depleted transplantation in children. This clonotype was detected a few times. Preparation of the TCRbeta library was carried out with unique molecular identifiers. One entry per CDR3 protein results from TCRdb running MiXCR on the PCR reads. The table lists 350,000 to 400,000 distinct CDR3 sequences, about a fifth of them singletons. CDR1 and CDR2 from the germline V gene are SQVTM and ANQGSEA. V dropped 7 bases and J dropped 1 base, with 19 bases sitting between them. This CDR3 has 15 amino acids. The chain combines TRBV29-1 with TRBJ2-5; weak D call: TRBD2 (6 bases). The TCR originated in a human donor who donated a stem cell graft to a child with acute myeloid leukemia. This sample comprised PBMCs from the stem cell graft donor, obtained from the stem cell graft. The CDR3 spells CSAPETGDVQETQYF. Here the CDR3 DNA reads TGCAGCGCCCCAGAGACGGGAGACGTCCAAGAGACCCAGTACTTC.